These T cell receptor beta chains were read from a single sample in a study of blood T cell repertoires in COVID-19. Sequencing was performed with immunoSEQ multiplex PCR; in TCRdb, only in-frame clones are kept and a portion is missing. The data show approximately 170,000 clones, 70% to 90% seen once. What was sequenced was PBMCs or T cells enriched from blood (not recorded which). All receptors come from a man aged 35 to 55 who had recovered from COVID-19. Each CDR3 is given with its conserved first and last residue. A D gene is named only where the DNA matches it firmly. A clone size is listed for some rows: how often the clone was seen (once, few, many), or a class if it is expanded.

CDR3 DNA	CDR3 protein	J gene	CDR3 length	clone size	V gene	D gene
TGTGCCAGCAGTCAGACAGGGCAGAGGGAGACCCAGTACTTC	CASSQTGQRETQYF	TRBJ2-5	14	-	TRBV28	TRBD1
TGCGCCAGCAGCTTGGTCCCCGGCCAGGGAAACACTGAAGCTTTCTTT	CASSLVPGQGNTEAFF	TRBJ1-1	16	-	TRBV5-1	-
TGTGCCAGCAGCAGAGGACAGGCAGACACTGAAGCTTTCTTT	CASSRGQADTEAFF	TRBJ1-1	14	-	TRBV9	TRBD1
TGTGCCAGCACCATCAACTTCCAGGGGGACACTGAAGCTTTCTTT	CASTINFQGDTEAFF	TRBJ1-1	15	-	TRBV3-1/TRBV3-2	TRBD1
TGTGCCAGGCCGGGACAGGGGATCCACGAGCAGTACTTC	CARPGQGIHEQYF	TRBJ2-7	13	-	TRBV25-1	TRBD1
TGTGCCAGCAGGCCCACAGGGGGGGATGGCTACACCTTC	CASRPTGGDGYTF	TRBJ1-2	13	-	TRBV7-6	TRBD1
TGTGCCAGCAGTGAAGCCCCCTTCGGAGGAGATGGCTACACCTTC	CASSEAPFGGDGYTF	TRBJ1-2	15	-	TRBV2	-
TGTGCCAGCAGCGCTACCCTGGGAGGCACCGGGGAGCTGTTTTTT	CASSATLGGTGELFF	TRBJ2-2	15	few	TRBV7-2	-
TGTGCCAGCAGCTTAGGACAGAAGCAGTACTTC	CASSLGQKQYF	TRBJ2-7	11	-	TRBV11-2	-
TGTGCCAGCCGGGCGGGGGACAGGGGTAGGGATACGCAGTATTTT	CASRAGDRGRDTQYF	TRBJ2-3	15	-	TRBV19	TRBD1
TGTGCCAGCAGCTTAATCGCGGAAGAGACCCAGTACTTC	CASSLIAEETQYF	TRBJ2-5	13	few	TRBV7-3	-
TGTGCCAGCAGCAAGGACAGCTTGAACACTGAAGCTTTCTTT	CASSKDSLNTEAFF	TRBJ1-1	14	-	TRBV14	-
TGTGCCAGCAGCCCGGGGACCGGGGAGCTGTTTTTT	CASSPGTGELFF	TRBJ2-2	12	-	TRBV7-9	-
TGCGCCAGCAGCCAAGACCGGGCCCTGGGACTGGAAAACAATGAGCAGTTCTTC	CASSQDRALGLENNEQFF	TRBJ2-1	18	-	TRBV4-1	-
TGTGCCAGCAGCCCCCTCTACTCTATGAACACTGAAGCTTTCTTT	CASSPLYSMNTEAFF	TRBJ1-1	15	few	TRBV3-1/TRBV3-2	-
TGTGCCAGCAGCTCTTCGGTTTCTGAAGCTTTCTTT	CASSSSVSEAFF	TRBJ1-1	12	-	TRBV7-9	-
TGTGCCAGTGCGGCGGCGGCGAACACTGAAGCTTTCTTT	CASAAAANTEAFF	TRBJ1-1	13	-	TRBV19	-
TGCGCCAGCAGCTTGGCCAGGGGGCTAACCGGGGAGCTGTTTTTT	CASSLARGLTGELFF	TRBJ2-2	15	-	TRBV5-1	TRBD1
TGCGCCAGCAGCCTTGGGACTAGCGGGGGGGCCTACAATGAGCAGTTCTTC	CASSLGTSGGAYNEQFF	TRBJ2-1	17	once	TRBV5-1	TRBD2
TGTGCCAGCAGTTGGACAGGCAATCAGCCCCAGCATTTT	CASSWTGNQPQHF	TRBJ1-5	13	-	TRBV7-9	-
TGTGCTAGTGGTTTGGTAGTTGGCACACACTTTGACACTTTCTTT	CASGLVVGTHFDTFF	TRBJ1-1	15	once	TRBV12-5	-
TGTGCCAGCAGCTCGGCCGGGACACGAGAAGCTTTCTTT	CASSSAGTREAFF	TRBJ1-1	13	-	TRBV11-2	-
TGTGCCAGCATGGGCGACCTCGGCTACACCTTC	CASMGDLGYTF	TRBJ1-2	11	-	TRBV9	-
TGTGCCACCAGCAGGCGACAGGGGACAGATACGCAGTATTTT	CATSRRQGTDTQYF	TRBJ2-3	14	-	TRBV15	TRBD1
TGTGCCAGCAGCCTAAATAATACAGGGTGGCATGGCTACACCTTC	CASSLNNTGWHGYTF	TRBJ1-2	15	-	TRBV9	-
TGTGCCAGCAGTTACGACACAGGGTATTCGAACTATGGCTACACCTTC	CASSYDTGYSNYGYTF	TRBJ1-2	16	-	TRBV6-5	-
TGTGCCAGTAGTACGATCCTAGCGGGGGGCGCGAGTGAGCAGTTCTTC	CASSTILAGGASEQFF	TRBJ2-1	16	-	TRBV19	TRBD2
TGTGCCAGCAGTCGGGGGGGCCTCAATGAGCAGTTCTTC	CASSRGGLNEQFF	TRBJ2-1	13	-	TRBV6-2/TRBV6-3	TRBD2
TGTGCCTGGAGGAAGAACAGGGCCAAAAACTATGGCTACACCTTC	CAWRKNRAKNYGYTF	TRBJ1-2	15	-	TRBV30	-
TGTGCCAGCAGCCAAGTGGGACTAGCGGGTACCAATGAGCAGTTCTTC	CASSQVGLAGTNEQFF	TRBJ2-1	16	-	TRBV4-2	TRBD2
TGTGCCACCTTGGACAGCTGGGGGAGCGGGACCCAGTACTTC	CATLDSWGSGTQYF	TRBJ2-5	14	-	TRBV19	-
TGTGCCAGCAGCTTAGTTAGACCCGGGACAGGCCCCTACGAGCAGTACTTC	CASSLVRPGTGPYEQYF	TRBJ2-7	17	-	TRBV7-9	TRBD1
TGTGCCAGCAGGCTTGGACAGGGTGGATCCACTGAAGCTTTCTTT	CASRLGQGGSTEAFF	TRBJ1-1	15	-	TRBV6-5	TRBD1